The 9 T cell receptor beta chains below were found in one sample sequenced in a study of radiotherapy plus CTLA-4 blockade in lung cancer. Data came from immunoSEQ multiplex PCR; TCRdb stores just in-frame clones and leaves some out. The top ten hold around 9.5% of the sample, which has 40,000 or so clones, over 70% seen once. The sequencing here drew on peripheral blood, taken from a patient treated with radiotherapy plus ipilimumab. The receptors were sampled from a human donor with non-small cell lung cancer who had stable disease on radiotherapy plus ipilimumab.

The V and J genes are TRBV7-8 and TRBJ2-5, with 9 bases fitting TRBD1. The CDR3 is 16 amino acids. Germline-derived CDR1 and CDR2 are SGHVS and FQNEAQ. Germline trimming cut 5 bases from V and 1 base from J; bases unmatched to any gene: 8. In DNA form, the CDR3 reads TGTGCCAGCAGCCCCGAAACGGGACAGGGCCAAGAGACCCAGTACTTC. Its protein product is CASSPETGQGQETQYF.

The chain couples TRBV30 to TRBJ1-1; D is ambiguous. The CDR3 totals 14 residues. Looked up from germline, CDR1 is GTSNPN and CDR2 is SVGIG (reference sequence). V shed 2 bases and J shed 2 bases, with 12 bases lying between them. The CDR3 region is CAWSPLTANTEAFF. The CDR3 DNA is TGTGCCTGGAGTCCGTTGACTGCTAACACTGAAGCTTTCTTT.

A single count supports this clone. The chain has TRBV6-5 and TRBJ1-4; weak D call: TRBD1 (5 bases). V shed 6 bases and J shed 14 bases, with 16 bases lying between them. Germline V CDR1 and CDR2: MNHEY, SVGAGI. This CDR3 is built from 12 residues. CDR3 sequence: CASSLGADRLFF. The CDR3 region has the DNA TGTGCCAGCAGCCTAGGGGCTGATCGGCTGTTTTTT.

The chain has TRBV28 and TRBJ2-7; 7 nucleotides line up with TRBD1. The germline V gene has CDR1 MDHEN and CDR2 SYDVKM. This CDR3 comprises 16 residues. V was pared by 5 bases and J by 4 bases, with 14 bases of the junction left unmatched. The CDR3 loop is CASSPPVGDSEYEQYV. DNA for the CDR3: TGTGCCAGCAGTCCACCCGTGGGGGACAGTGAATACGAGCAGTACGTC.

The chain combines TRBV4-2 with TRBJ1-2; TRBD1 agrees at 10 bases. After removal of 6 bases from V and 5 bases from J, the junction contained 12 bases not matched to a gene. Germline CDR1 LGHNA, CDR2 YNFKEQ. This CDR3 has 16 amino acids. The CDR3 loop is CASSYVTGTGAYGYTF. CDR3 sequence (DNA): TGTGCCAGCAGTTACGTAACCGGGACAGGGGCTTATGGCTACACCTTC.

V usage is TRBV10-1 and J usage is TRBJ1-1; TRBD1 is a possible D gene (6 bases). Germline CDR1 reads WNHNN; CDR2 reads SYGVQD (reference sequence). CDR3 size: 14 residues. V lost 0 bases to trimming and J lost 4 bases, with 9 bases between them. The CDR3 is CASSESMGATEAFF. For the CDR3, the DNA is TGCGCCAGCAGTGAGTCGATGGGGGCCACTGAAGCTTTCTTT.

The chain carries TRBV5-1 and TRBJ1-1, with D tentatively TRBD1 (5 bases). Trimming pared 4 bases from V and 4 bases from J, leaving 23 bases between. The CDR3 is 17 residues long. CDR1 and CDR2 (germline): SGHRS, YFSETQ. The CDR3 loop reads CASSPSGTGKATTEAFF. In nucleotides, the CDR3 is TGCGCCAGCAGCCCCTCCGGGACGGGGAAGGCGACCACTGAAGCTTTCTTT.

This clone is labeled medium-sized. This same CDR3 is encoded by further DNA sequences in the sample. The J gene is TRBJ1-5, the V gene TRBV6-5, with D tentatively TRBD1 (6 bases). The CDR3 is 14 amino acids. CDR1 MNHEY and CDR2 SVGAGI come from the germline V gene. V shed 3 bases and J shed 3 bases, with 9 bases lying between them. DNA for the CDR3: TGTGCCAGCAGTTATGGGGGGGCCAATCAGCCCCAGCATTTT. It codes for CASSYGGANQPQHF.

This chain links TRBV5-5 with TRBJ1-6; maybe TRBD1 (5 bases). CDR1 is SGHKS, CDR2 YYEKEE, per germline (reference sequence). The CDR3 is made up of 14 amino acids. The ends were cut back, 0 bases at V and 11 bases at J, with 12 bases in the middle. This chain's CDR3 is CASSLAGGGPPLHF. The CDR3 bases are TGTGCCAGCAGCTTGGCGGGTGGGGGTCCACCCCTCCACTTT.